The 15 T cell receptor beta chains below were found in one sample sequenced in a study of blood T cell repertoires in COVID-19. Assay used: immunoSEQ multiplex PCR; TCRdb lists only in-frame clones, some missing. The sample lists some 320,000 clones, about 92% occurring once. Sequencing input: PBMCs or T cells enriched from blood (not recorded which). These TCRs come from a man aged 60 to 69 who had recovered from COVID-19.

V and J are TRBV7-6 and TRBJ2-2, with 8 bases aligning to TRBD2. Germline V lookup: CDR1 SGHVS, CDR2 FNYEAQ. The ends lost 5 bases at V and 0 bases at J; junction bases unmatched: 5. The CDR3 has 16 amino acids. The CDR3 spells CASSPFGGANTGELFF. The DNA for the CDR3 is TGTGCCAGCAGCCCGTTCGGGGGGGCGAACACCGGGGAGCTGTTTTTT.

A single count supports this clone. The rearrangement uses TRBV7-2 and TRBJ2-5; 10 nucleotides line up with TRBD2. Germline CDR1 is SGHTA and CDR2 is FQGNSA. Trimming removed 0 bases from V and 5 bases from J; junction bases left unmatched: 9. This CDR3 has 17 residues. CDR3 sequence reads: CASSLAVHSGGEETQYF. The CDR3 nucleotides are TGTGCCAGCAGCTTAGCCGTACACAGCGGGGGGGAGGAGACCCAGTACTTC.

V is TRBV29-1 and J is TRBJ2-7; D is perhaps TRBD2 (5 bases). Germline CDR1 reads SQVTM; CDR2 reads ANQGSEA. V shed 4 bases and J shed 1 base, with 11 bases lying between them. The CDR3 sequence is 13 residues long. As DNA, the CDR3 is TGCAGCGTTGTGGACTCCACGTCCTACGAGCAGTACTTC. This codes for CSVVDSTSYEQYF.

J is TRBJ2-3 and V is TRBV24-1; 8 bases are shared with TRBD1. With V trimmed by 0 bases and J by 4 bases, 8 bases remained unmatched. The germline V gene has CDR1 KGHDR and CDR2 SFDVKD. CDR3 size: 17 residues. The CDR3 nucleotides read TGTGCCACCAGTGATTTGCAAGGGACAGGAGCGGCAGATACGCAGTATTTT. Amino acids: CATSDLQGTGAADTQYF.

The genes are TRBV5-1 and TRBJ1-4; 8 bases line up with TRBD1. Germline V gene data show CDR1 as SGHRS and CDR2 as YFSETQ. The CDR3 extends over 14 amino acids. V lost 0 bases to trimming and J lost 5 bases; unmatched junction nucleotides: 0. The CDR3 nucleotides are TGCGCCAGCAGCTTGGGGGACAGGAATGAAAAACTGTTTTTT. It yields the protein CASSLGDRNEKLFF.

The CDR3 protein is CASGLVRAGWGVNTEAFF. CDR3 sequence (DNA): TGTGCTAGTGGTTTGGTACGGGCTGGCTGGGGGGTTAACACTGAAGCTTTCTTT. The chain uses TRBV12-5 and TRBJ1-1; possibly TRBD1 for D (5 bases). In germline, CDR1 is LGHNT, CDR2 FRNRAP. This CDR3 has 18 residues. Trimming left V 0 bases short and J 2 bases short, with 19 bases between.

The gene calls are TRBV28 and TRBJ1-2; D might be TRBD1 (6 bases). Germline V gene data show CDR1 as MDHEN and CDR2 as SYDVKM. Trimming removed 9 bases from V and 4 bases from J, with 18 bases in between. There are 14 residues in the CDR3. This CDR3 reads CASRELGGAYGYTF. Written as DNA, the CDR3 is TGTGCCAGTCGCGAGCTCGGGGGGGCCTATGGCTACACCTTC.

The rearrangement joins TRBV11-2 to TRBJ1-5, with 10 bases lining up with TRBD1. The CDR3 extends over 15 amino acids. Germline trimming cut 5 bases from V and 4 bases from J; bases unmatched to any gene: 5. Germline values: CDR1 SGHAT, CDR2 FQNNGV. CDR3 nucleotide sequence: TGTGCCAGCAGCAGGGACAGGGGACCGAATCAGCCCCAGCATTTT. Protein: CASSRDRGPNQPQHF.

V is TRBV19 and J is TRBJ2-5; 8 nucleotides match TRBD2. Trimming cost V 3 bases and J 7 bases; bases outside gene matches: 10. CDR3 size: 15 residues. Germline-derived CDR1 and CDR2 are LNHDA and SQIVND (reference sequence). CDR3 amino acids: CASSISGGGTRTQYF. For the CDR3, the DNA is TGTGCCAGTAGTATCTCGGGGGGGGGAACAAGGACCCAGTACTTC.

This clone was seen ten or more times. This chain joins TRBV27 and TRBJ2-7, with 13 bases lining up with TRBD2. Germline V gene sequence: CDR1 MNHEY, CDR2 SMNVEV (reference sequence). CDR3 size: 15 residues. V lost 8 bases, J lost 2 bases, and 6 bases stayed unmatched. The CDR3 region has the DNA TGTGCCAGCCGACGCGGACTAGCGGGAGCCTACGAGCAGTACTTC. This sequence encodes CASRRGLAGAYEQYF.

The V and J genes are TRBV19 and TRBJ1-5, with 7 bases identical to TRBD1. The CDR3 consists of 15 residues. Germline trimming cut 7 bases from V and 11 bases from J; bases unmatched to any gene: 17. The germline gives CDR1 LNHDA, CDR2 SQIVND (reference sequence). The CDR3 coding sequence is TGTGCCAGTACCCTGCCGGGACAGCCGTTAACAGCCCAGCATTTT. Amino acid sequence: CASTLPGQPLTAQHF.

This clone was recorded once. The chain has TRBV11-3 and TRBJ1-1; D not certain. Germline lookup yields CDR1 SGHNT and CDR2 YENEEA. This CDR3 region has 16 residues. Trimming took 0 bases from V and 3 from J, leaving 14 bases between them. This CDR3 is CASSLDLAERYTEAFF. The CDR3 nucleotides are TGTGCCAGCAGCTTAGATCTCGCGGAGAGATACACTGAAGCTTTCTTT.

The CDR3 DNA follows: TGCAGCGCTTTGGGCCCCCAGGCTAGCTACACCTTC. It yields the protein CSALGPQASYTF. V gene TRBV29-1 combines with J gene TRBJ1-2; D uncertain. The V and J ends lost 7 bases and 9 bases respectively, with 18 bases between them. CDR3 size: 12 residues. From germline, CDR1 is SQVTM and CDR2 ANQGSEA.

Points on this clone: A far larger clone is only one base removed, so a read error is likely. The chain recombines TRBV2 with TRBJ1-3, with D maybe TRBD1 (6 bases). The CDR3 has 13 residues. Deletions cut 6 bases from V and 0 bases from J, with 6 bases between. Germline V gene lookup returns CDR1 SNHLY and CDR2 FYNNEI. This CDR3 reads CASRDSSGNTIYF. The CDR3 coding sequence is TGTGCCAGCAGGGACAGCTCTGGAAACACCATATATTTT.

The chain carries TRBV27 and TRBJ2-1, with TRBD2 matching 11 bases. J lost 4 bases, V lost 6 bases, and 8 bases had no gene match. CDR1 and CDR2 (germline): MNHEY, SMNVEV (reference sequence). CDR3 length: 16 residues. The CDR3 loop is CASRRSGRAPYNEQFF. The DNA of the CDR3 is TGTGCCAGCAGACGTAGCGGGAGGGCCCCTTACAATGAGCAGTTCTTC.